The 18 T cell receptor beta chains presented below share a single source sample, sequenced in a study of T cell repertoires in cytomegalovirus infection. TCRdb reprocessed the reads with MiXCR, giving one entry per CDR3 protein. The sample lists roughly 51,000 distinct CDR3 sequences, roughly 20% occurring once. Their recognized antigens are unknown. The starting material was CD8+ T cells from cultured PBMCs, obtained from culture after CMV antigen stimulation. The receptor set was obtained from a human donor in good health (CMV status not recorded). Some clones in this sample may be carry-over from other donors' samples.

This clonotype was seen a few times. The V and J genes are TRBV11-2 and TRBJ1-2; D remains ambiguous. CDR1 SGHAT and CDR2 FQNNGV come from the germline V gene. This CDR3 is built from 13 residues. The V end lost 5 bases, the J end lost 4 bases, and 11 bases lay between the germline ends. CDR3 nucleotides: TGTGCCAGCAGCCAGGACGGATTCTATGGCTACACCTTC. It encodes CASSQDGFYGYTF.

The rearrangement joins TRBV6-5 to TRBJ1-1; D gene ambiguous. The germline gives CDR1 MNHEY, CDR2 SVGAGI. V lost 2 bases and J 4 bases, leaving 8 bases between the germline ends. The length of the CDR3 is 13 residues. This CDR3 reads CASSYKGGTEAFF. The CDR3 bases are TGTGCCAGCAGTTACAAGGGTGGCACTGAAGCTTTCTTT.

This clonotype has only a few counts. V usage is TRBV12-3 or TRBV12-4 and J usage is TRBJ2-3, with 7 bases that match TRBD2. V lost 4 bases to trimming and J lost 2 bases; unmatched junction nucleotides: 9. This CDR3 is 16 amino acids long. The DNA for the CDR3 is TGTGCCAGCAGTTCTACCGGGACTATATACACAGATACGCAGTATTTT. As protein: CASSSTGTIYTDTQYF.

The chain couples TRBV29-1 to TRBJ2-7; the D gene is possibly TRBD2 (6 bases). CDR1 and CDR2 from the germline V gene are SQVTM and ANQGSEA. The ends were cut back, 7 bases at V and 2 bases at J, with 9 bases in the middle. CDR3 size: 11 residues. CDR3 bases: TGCAGCGCCCGGGAGACCTACGAGCAGTACTTC. This sequence encodes CSARETYEQYF.

This clonotype was counted only a few times. The rearrangement links TRBV2 to TRBJ2-1; tentative D call: TRBD2 (6 bases). There are 15 residues in the CDR3. V lost 6 bases, J lost 6 bases, and 18 bases lay in between. Germline V gene data show CDR1 as SNHLY and CDR2 as FYNNEI. CDR3 DNA: TGTGCCAGCAGAACGGACGGGGGAATAGTCAATGAGCAGTTCTTC. This translates into CASRTDGGIVNEQFF.

The CDR3 protein is CASSYRTTGEQYF. CDR3 DNA sequence: TGTGCCAGCAGTTACCGGACGACAGGCGAGCAGTACTTC. This chain connects TRBV6-5 to TRBJ2-7; tentatively, D is TRBD1 (6 bases). The length of the CDR3 is 13 residues. Per the germline V gene, CDR1 is MNHEY and CDR2 is SVGAGI. With 2 bases removed from V and 6 bases from J, the gap between germline ends came to 11 bases.

The J gene is TRBJ2-1, the V gene TRBV12-3 or TRBV12-4; no reliable D call. V lost 3 bases and J lost 9, with 9 bases in between. The length of the CDR3 is 12 residues. CDR3 protein: CASSLAVGEQFF. CDR3 coding DNA: TGTGCCAGCAGTTTGGCTGTTGGTGAGCAGTTCTTC.

This clonotype was seen just once. V is TRBV11-2 and J is TRBJ2-5; TRBD2 might be the D (6 bases). Trimming pared 4 bases from V and 7 bases from J, leaving 25 bases between. CDR1 SGHAT and CDR2 FQNNGV come from the germline V gene. This CDR3 is 17 amino acids long. The CDR3 loop reads CASSSKQGRDSRRTQYF. CDR3 in DNA: TGTGCCAGCAGCTCAAAGCAGGGCCGGGACTCCCGGCGGACCCAGTACTTC. Drawing the rest from reference TRBV11-2 and TRBJ2-5, the complete variable domain is EAGVAQSPRYKIIEKRQSVAFWCNPISGHATLYWYQQILGQGPKLLIQFQNNGVVDDSQLPKDRFSAERLKGVDSTLKIQPAKLEDSAVYLCASSSKQGRDSRRTQYFGPGTRLLVL.

This clonotype showed up just once. The chain has TRBV29-1 and TRBJ2-7, with D hard to call. Trimming removed 4 bases at V and 3 bases at J, with 13 bases between. The length of the CDR3 is 13 residues. The germline CDR1 and CDR2 sequences are SQVTM and ANQGSEA. DNA for the CDR3: TGCAGCGTTGGGGCGAAAGGTAACTACGAGCAGTACTTC. This encodes CSVGAKGNYEQYF.

The chain is built from TRBV4-1 and TRBJ2-2; TRBD1 matches 12 bases. With V trimmed by 4 bases and J by 5 bases, 11 bases remained unmatched. This CDR3 contains 18 residues. Germline CDR1 is MGHRA and CDR2 is YSYEKL. For the CDR3, the DNA is TGCGCCAGCAGCCGGGCCGGGACAGGGGGCACTAAAACCGGGGAGCTGTTTTTT. Protein: CASSRAGTGGTKTGELFF.

This chain connects TRBV7-8 to TRBJ2-7, with 11 bases lining up with TRBD1. V was clipped by 5 bases and J by 0 bases; unmatched bases: 9. Per the germline V gene, CDR1 is SGHVS and CDR2 is FQNEAQ. The CDR3 consists of 17 residues. The CDR3 coding sequence is TGTGCCAGCAGCCCTAGGGGCGGGACAGGGGGCTCCTACGAGCAGTACTTC. Translated: CASSPRGGTGGSYEQYF.

This clonotype was observed a few times. V is TRBV7-9 and J is TRBJ2-2; the D gene could be TRBD1 or TRBD2 (6 bases each). CDR3 length equals 16 residues. The germline gives CDR1 SEHNR, CDR2 FQNEAQ (reference sequence). Trimming pared 1 base from V and 2 bases from J, leaving 11 bases between. The CDR3 protein is CASSLDHGGNTGELFF. For the CDR3, the DNA is TGTGCCAGCAGCTTAGATCACGGGGGCAACACCGGGGAGCTGTTTTTT.

The table lists this clonotype with a few counts. The chain couples TRBV7-9 to TRBJ2-1; 8 bases map to TRBD1. With V trimmed by 4 bases and J by 2 bases, 7 bases remained unmatched. Germline V lookup: CDR1 SEHNR, CDR2 FQNEAQ (reference sequence). This CDR3 comprises 16 residues. The CDR3: CASSYTGTGAYNEQFF. CDR3 bases: TGTGCCAGCAGCTATACCGGGACAGGAGCCTACAATGAGCAGTTCTTC. The full variable domain, its missing parts supplied by reference TRBV7-9 and TRBJ2-1, is DTGVSQNPRHKITKRGQNVTFRCDPISEHNRLYWYRQTLGQGPEFLTYFQNEAQLEKSRLLSDRFSAERPKGSFSTLEIQRTEQGDSAMYLCASSYTGTGAYNEQFFGPGTRLTVL.

This chain joins TRBV7-3 and TRBJ1-1; D is possibly TRBD1 (5 bases). The V gene lost 5 bases and the J gene lost 3 bases, with 22 bases spanning the gap. This CDR3 comprises 17 residues. Germline lookup yields CDR1 SGHTA and CDR2 FQGTGA. The CDR3, as DNA: TGTGCCAGCAGCCCCTGGGGTGGGGCGCGGTGGGACACTGAAGCTTTCTTT. This gives the protein CASSPWGGARWDTEAFF.

There are a few counts of this clonotype. The chain uses TRBV4-1 and TRBJ2-7; TRBD2 matches at 8 bases. Looked up from germline, CDR1 is MGHRA and CDR2 is YSYEKL. V lost 4 bases and J lost 4; bases outside the gene matches: 6. CDR3 length: 14 amino acids. CDR3 loop: CASSPRIAGYEQYF. CDR3 coding DNA: TGCGCCAGCAGCCCCCGGATAGCGGGGTACGAGCAGTACTTC.

This clonotype occurred a few times. This rearrangement joins TRBV7-6 to TRBJ2-7; the D is unclear. The ends were cut back, 1 base at V and 5 bases at J, with 6 bases in the middle. Germline lookup yields CDR1 SGHVS and CDR2 FNYEAQ. This CDR3 spans 12 amino acids. In nucleotides, the CDR3 is TGTGCCAGCAGCTTAGGATCGAACGAGCAGTACTTC. Its protein product is CASSLGSNEQYF.

This clonotype has at least ten counts. At one of its ends the junction is not consistent with the germline gene, which may arise from a read error. The V call is TRBV11-2, the J call TRBJ2-1, with 10 bases matching TRBD2. This CDR3 has 18 amino acids. The germline V gene encodes CDR1 SGHAT and CDR2 FQNNGV. CDR3 DNA: TGTGCCAGCACCTTAGCGGCTAGCGGGGGAGTTTCCTACAATGAGCAGTTCTTC. It yields the protein CASTLAASGGVSYNEQFF.

The chain joins TRBV20-1 to TRBJ2-3; either TRBD1 or TRBD2 may fit D (5 bases each). This CDR3 region has 13 residues. V lost 5 bases and J lost 2, with 11 bases in between. Per germline, CDR1 DFQATT and CDR2 SNEGSKA (reference sequence). The CDR3 protein is CSAPSRDTDTQYF. DNA of the CDR3: TGCAGTGCTCCTAGCAGGGACACAGATACGCAGTATTTT.